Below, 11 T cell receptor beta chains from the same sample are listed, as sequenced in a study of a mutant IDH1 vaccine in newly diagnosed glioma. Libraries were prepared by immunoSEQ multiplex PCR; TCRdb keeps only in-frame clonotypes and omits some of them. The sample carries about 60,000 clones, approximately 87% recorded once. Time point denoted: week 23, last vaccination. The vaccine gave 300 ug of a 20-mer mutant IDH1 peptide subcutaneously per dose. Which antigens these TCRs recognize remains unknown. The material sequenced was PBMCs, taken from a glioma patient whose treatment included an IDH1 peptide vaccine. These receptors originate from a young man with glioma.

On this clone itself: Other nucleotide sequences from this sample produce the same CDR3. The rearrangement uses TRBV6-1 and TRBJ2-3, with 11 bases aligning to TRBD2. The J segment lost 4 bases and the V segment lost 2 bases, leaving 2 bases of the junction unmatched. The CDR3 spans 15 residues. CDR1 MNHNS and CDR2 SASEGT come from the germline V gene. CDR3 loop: CASSELAGGPDTQYF. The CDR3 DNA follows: TGTGCCAGCAGTGAACTAGCGGGAGGCCCAGATACGCAGTATTTT.

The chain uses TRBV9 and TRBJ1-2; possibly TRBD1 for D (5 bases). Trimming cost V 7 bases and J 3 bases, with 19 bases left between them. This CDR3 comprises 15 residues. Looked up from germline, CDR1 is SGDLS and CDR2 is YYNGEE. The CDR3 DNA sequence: TGTGCCAGCTCCCCCGGGCAGGGTCTTGACTATGGCTACACCTTC. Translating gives CASSPGQGLDYGYTF. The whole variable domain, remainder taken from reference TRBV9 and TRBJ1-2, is DSGVTQTPKHLITATGQRVTLRCSPRSGDLSVYWYQQSLDQGLQFLIQYYNGEERAKGNILERFSAQQFPDLHSELNLSSLELGDSALYFCASSPGQGLDYGYTFGSGTRLTVV.

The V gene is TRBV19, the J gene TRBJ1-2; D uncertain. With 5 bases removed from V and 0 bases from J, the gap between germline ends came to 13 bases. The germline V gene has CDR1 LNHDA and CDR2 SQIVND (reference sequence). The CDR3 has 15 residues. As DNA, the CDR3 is TGTGCCAGTAGTTGGGCGACACCAACTAACTATGGCTACACCTTC. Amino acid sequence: CASSWATPTNYGYTF.

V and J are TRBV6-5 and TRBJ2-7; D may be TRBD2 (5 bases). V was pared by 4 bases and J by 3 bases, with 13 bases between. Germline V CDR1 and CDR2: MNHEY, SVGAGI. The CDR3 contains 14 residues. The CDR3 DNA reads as TGTGCCAGCAGTTTTGACGGGAAATTCTACGAGCAGTACTTC. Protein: CASSFDGKFYEQYF.

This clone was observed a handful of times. The CDR3 DNA is TGTGCCAGCAGTGACTTACACGGGACCCCTCTATTACCCCTCCACTTT. Its protein is CASSDLHGTPLLPLHF. This chain joins TRBV6-1 and TRBJ1-6; a weak D match, TRBD1 (5 bases). The CDR3 consists of 16 residues. With 3 bases removed from V and 12 bases from J, the gap between germline ends came to 21 bases. Germline CDR1 is MNHNS and CDR2 is SASEGT.

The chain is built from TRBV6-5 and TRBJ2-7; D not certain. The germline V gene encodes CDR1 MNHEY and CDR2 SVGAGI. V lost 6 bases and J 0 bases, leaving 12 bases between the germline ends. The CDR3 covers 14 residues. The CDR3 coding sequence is TGTGCCAGCAGACCCGTAGAGGCCTCCTACGAGCAGTACTTC. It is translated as CASRPVEASYEQYF.

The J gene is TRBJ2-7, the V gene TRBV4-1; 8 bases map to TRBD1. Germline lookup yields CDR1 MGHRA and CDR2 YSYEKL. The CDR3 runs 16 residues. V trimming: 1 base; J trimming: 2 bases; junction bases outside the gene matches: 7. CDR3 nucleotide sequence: TGCGCCAGCAGCCAAGTAAGTAGGACAGGGACCTACGAGCAGTACTTC. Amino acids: CASSQVSRTGTYEQYF.

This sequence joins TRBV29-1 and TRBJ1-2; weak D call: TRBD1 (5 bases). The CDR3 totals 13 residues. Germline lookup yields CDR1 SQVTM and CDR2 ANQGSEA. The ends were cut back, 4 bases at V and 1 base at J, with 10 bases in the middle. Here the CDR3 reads CSVGRDFNYGYTF. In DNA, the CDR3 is TGCAGCGTTGGCAGGGACTTTAACTATGGCTACACCTTC.

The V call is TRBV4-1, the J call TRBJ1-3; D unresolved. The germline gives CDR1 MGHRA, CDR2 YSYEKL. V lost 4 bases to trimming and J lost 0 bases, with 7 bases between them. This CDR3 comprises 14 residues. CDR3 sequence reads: CASSLGSSGNTIYF. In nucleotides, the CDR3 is TGCGCCAGCAGCCTGGGGAGCTCTGGAAACACCATATATTTT.

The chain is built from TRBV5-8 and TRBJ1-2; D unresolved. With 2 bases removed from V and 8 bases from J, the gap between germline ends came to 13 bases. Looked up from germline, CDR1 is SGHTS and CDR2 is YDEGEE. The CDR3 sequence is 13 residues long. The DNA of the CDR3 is TGTGCCAGCAGCTTCACAACAACCGGAGGCTACACCTTC. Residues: CASSFTTTGGYTF.

The CDR3 sequence: CASSWGSTDTQYF. CDR3 sequence (DNA): TGTGCCAGCAGTTGGGGTAGCACAGATACGCAGTATTTT. The chain links TRBV6-6 to TRBJ2-3; no reliable D call. The CDR3 runs to 13 residues. The germline V gene has CDR1 MNHNY and CDR2 SVGAGI (reference sequence). V was shortened by 4 bases and J by 0 bases, with 5 bases between the two germline ends.